The clone carrying this T cell receptor beta chain showed up many times. Its antigen is still unknown. These data come from a study of CD8 T cells in ankylosing spondylitis. Study-wide results and limits: Disease-linked clones, CD8+, were relatively rare in peripheral blood. Clones tied to disease were said to be significantly enriched in matched ankylosing spondylitis synovial fluid. Within ankylosing spondylitis blood, a TCR beta motif made up of several highly homologous variants appeared to be characteristic. Prior literature has documented some motif variants in synovial fluid and blood from reactive arthritis.

CDR1 WSHSY and CDR2 SAAADI come from the germline V gene. The CDR3 is made up of 19 amino acids. The V gene end was trimmed by 4 bases and the J gene end by 0 bases; junction bases not matched to a gene: 16. Quantitative molecular-barcoded 5'-RACE generated the TCR beta libraries. TCRdb re-derived calls from the 5' RACE reads in MiXCR, one entry per CDR3 protein. This repertoire shows roughly 490,000 distinct CDR3 sequences, approximately 5.3% found once; its top ten account for 3% to 4.5%. V gene TRBV10-2 combines with J gene TRBJ2-3, with 7 bases fitting TRBD1. The TCR originated in a male donor with ankylosing spondylitis. The sample taken for sequencing was blood, either unsorted or a sorted T cell fraction (not recorded which). In DNA form, the CDR3 reads TGCGCCAGCAGTGGAGGGAACAGGGGTCACTGGGCTAGCACAGATACGCAGTATTTT. Its translation is CASSGGNRGHWASTDTQYF.